These 10 T cell receptor beta chains came from one sample sequenced in a study of shared clonotypes between healthy human individuals. Clones were sequenced by immunoSEQ multiplex PCR, and TCRdb holds only the in-frame ones, with some missing. There are 2.5 million or so clones in the sample; about 92% occur only once, and roughly 0.14% lies in the top ten. Sequenced sample: naive CD4+ T cells sorted from blood. Described subset: CD45RA+ positively selected. These receptors originate from a man between 18 and 35 years old in good health.

The chain links TRBV5-8 to TRBJ1-1, with a possible D match to TRBD1 (5 bases). The germline V gene encodes CDR1 SGHTS and CDR2 YDEGEE. This CDR3 comprises 14 residues. V gave up 5 bases and J gave up 5 bases, with 16 bases separating them. In nucleotides, the CDR3 is TGTGCCAGCAGTCGGGACCGCGGAACTACTGAAGCTTTCTTT. It yields the protein CASSRDRGTTEAFF.

J is TRBJ1-2 and V is TRBV10-3; tentatively, D is TRBD1 (6 bases). The CDR3 runs 14 residues. Germline V lookup: CDR1 ENHRY, CDR2 SYGVKD. The V and J ends lost 3 bases and 4 bases respectively, with 12 bases between them. The CDR3 protein is CAISETGSIYGYTF. In DNA, the CDR3 is TGTGCCATCAGTGAAACAGGGAGTATCTATGGCTACACCTTC.

The gene calls are TRBV10-2 and TRBJ2-5; 8 nucleotides match TRBD1. V trimming: 3 bases; J trimming: 6 bases; junction bases outside the gene matches: 9. The length of the CDR3 is 15 residues. Germline CDR1 WSHSY, CDR2 SAAADI. CDR3 coding DNA: TGCGCCAGCAGTGAACCCGGACAGGGCGGTCAGACCCAGTACTTC. Residues: CASSEPGQGGQTQYF.

This chain uses TRBV19 with TRBJ2-2; D possibly matches TRBD1 or TRBD2 (6 bases each). This CDR3 has 13 residues. Germline assignment: CDR1 LNHDA and CDR2 SQIVND (reference sequence). V dropped 6 bases and J dropped 7 bases, with 12 bases sitting between them. The CDR3, as DNA: TGTGCCAGTAGAACGGGGGCGCTCGGGGAGCTGTTTTTT. This sequence encodes CASRTGALGELFF.

The CDR3 loop reads CASSEGPGLGEKLFF. In DNA form, the CDR3 reads TGCGCCAGCAGTGAGGGGCCAGGATTAGGCGAAAAACTGTTTTTT. The V gene is TRBV10-2, the J gene TRBJ1-4; D remains ambiguous. Germline assignment: CDR1 WSHSY and CDR2 SAAADI. V dropped 2 bases and J dropped 8 bases, with 15 bases sitting between them. The CDR3 is 15 amino acids.

With respect to this clone: This sample includes further DNA sequences coding for the same CDR3. This sequence joins TRBV5-1 and TRBJ2-7; D is undetermined. Trimming removed 4 bases from V and 2 bases from J, with 7 bases in between. The CDR3 extends over 12 amino acids. Per germline, CDR1 SGHRS and CDR2 YFSETQ. In DNA, the CDR3 is TGCGCCAGCAGCCTTATCCCCTACGAGCAGTACTTC. Translating it yields CASSLIPYEQYF. Full variable domain (rest looked up from reference TRBV5-1 and TRBJ2-7): KAGVTQTPRYLIKTRGQQVTLSCSPISGHRSVSWYQQTPGQGLQFLFEYFSETQRNKGNFPGRFSGRQFSNSRSEMNVSTLELGDSALYLCASSLIPYEQYFGPGTRLTVT.

The chain has TRBV19 and TRBJ2-4; D unresolved. CDR3 length: 15 residues. Germline assignment: CDR1 LNHDA and CDR2 SQIVND (reference sequence). V dropped 5 bases and J dropped 0 bases, with 11 bases sitting between them. The CDR3 DNA follows: TGTGCCAGTAGTCCACAGTCCCTAGCCAAAAACATTCAGTACTTC. It encodes CASSPQSLAKNIQYF. The full variable domain, with the rest looked up from reference TRBV19 and TRBJ2-4, is DGGITQSPKYLFRKEGQNVTLSCEQNLNHDAMYWYRQDPGQGLRLIYYSQIVNDFQKGDIAEGYSVSREKKESFPLTVTSAQKNPTAFYLCASSPQSLAKNIQYFGAGTRLSVL.

The chain uses TRBV9 and TRBJ1-4, with D hard to call. From germline, CDR1 is SGDLS and CDR2 YYNGEE. This CDR3 spans 15 amino acids. V shed 0 bases and J shed 8 bases, with 14 bases lying between them. In DNA, the CDR3 is TGTGCCAGCAGCGTAGGTTCGGCCGGTGAGGAAAAACTGTTTTTT. It yields the protein CASSVGSAGEEKLFF.

V is TRBV30 and J is TRBJ2-7; 7 bases match TRBD1. This CDR3 is 15 amino acids long. V was clipped by 2 bases and J by 0 bases; unmatched bases: 7. From germline, CDR1 is GTSNPN and CDR2 SVGIG (reference sequence). The CDR3 is CAWSNLRGSSYEQYF. Written as DNA, the CDR3 is TGTGCCTGGAGTAACCTCAGGGGGAGCTCCTACGAGCAGTACTTC.

This chain uses TRBV30 with TRBJ1-5; 10 bases match TRBD1. Germline loops: CDR1 GTSNPN, CDR2 SVGIG (reference sequence). The CDR3 runs 16 residues. V shed 2 bases and J 5 bases; nucleotides not matched to a gene: 9. CDR3 nucleotide sequence: TGTGCCTGGAGTCGAATGGGACAGGGGAGACATCAGCCCCAGCATTTT. Translated, it gives CAWSRMGQGRHQPQHF.